This TCR beta chain was found in a study of shared clonotypes between healthy human individuals (dated by TCRdb to between 2020 and 2021). Regarding the research as a whole: A couple of women and a few men aged 18 to 49 years were included in the cohort. Per donor, three plates each were used for CD4 naive and CD4 memory, two for CD8 naive, and one for CD8 memory. The study deeply sequenced blood TCR repertoires of several healthy adults to estimate repertoire size and the extent of clonotype sharing between individuals. Libraries were prepared and TCR repertoires were sequenced by different laboratories using diverse techniques, in order to increase sequencing depth and limit assay-specific biases. Between about 0.94 and 8.9 billion PBMCs per donor were obtained by leukapheresis. Paper-wide results and their limitations: Sampling was restricted to blood, and TCR repertoires in tissue are likely to differ from TCR repertoires in blood. Higher generation probabilities were observed for clonotypes shared by all four sorted-subset donors than for non-shared clonotypes. The small number of donors limited the genetic and exposure-history diversity represented. When several donors were compared, the shared fraction of clonotypes was about 5.2% for naive CD4, approximately 3.5% for naive CD8, more than 2% for memory CD4, and roughly 0.4% for memory CD8. Even with the large sequencing depth, rarefaction of the sorted-subset datasets indicated that sequencing was incomplete. Naive subsets generally had larger estimated clonotype richness than memory subsets did. Pairwise subsampling indicated that sequencing depth was expected to affect the degree of clonotype sharing among donors.

The donors were healthy, HIV-negative adults who had no recently reported acute infections or vaccinations. Every donor was a Caucasian adult living in Nashville, Tennessee, USA. CD4+ T cells were enriched by magnetic negative selection, after which naive cells were positively selected on CD45RA and the negative fraction was taken as the memory subset. After blood collection by leukapheresis, PBMCs were isolated using Ficoll-Histopaque density gradient centrifugation and then cryopreserved in the vapor phase of liquid nitrogen. Analytical flow cytometry was used to check the purity and quantity of every magnetically sorted T cell population. From each sorted fraction, genomic DNA was isolated and quantified by UV absorbance on a Nanodrop 2000c. Using the deep immunoSEQ assay, multiplex PCR amplified TCR CDR3 regions from genomic DNA. Extracted genomic DNA from each cell subset was spread evenly across all wells of several immunoSEQ 96-well plates, with each plate serving as a replicate. For sorted subsets, 200 to 250 ng of genomic DNA, equivalent to 30,000 or so T cell genomes, went into each replicate PCR. Purified libraries were measured with a Qubit 3.0 fluorometer, size-checked on a Bioanalyzer 2100, and measured again with the KAPA Library Quantification kit. A separate single-read 150-cycle Illumina NextSeq 550 flow cell was used to sequence each immunoSEQ 96-well plate. The authors' pipeline ran thus. Because the immunoSEQ output included only junctional sequences and no quality scores, the filtering could not be the same as the filtering used for full-length reads. To assign V/J genes and CDR3, sequences were annotated using PyIR, a Python wrapper for IgBLAST v1.9, with IMGT germline references. Reads with weak V/J assignments (E-value above 1e-6), missing CDR3, stop codons, out-of-frame junctions, or ambiguous translated residues were removed. A V3J clonotype was defined by an identical inferred V gene, J gene, and CDR3 amino acid sequence. To compute the percentage overlap between repertoires, the number of shared unique clonotypes was divided by the size of the smaller repertoire. Three approaches were used to assess repertoire richness: RTK rarefaction, the Chao1 estimator, and Recon v2.1 estimates of unobserved clonotypes. Generation probabilities were computed with OLGA for all TCRbeta clonotypes obtained by the gDNA method from a few donors. Drawn from immuneACCESS, this table holds only the in-frame rearrangements with V and J called that TCRdb kept. Clones are partly lost; checked studies trace under half to an unresolved V gene and leave the rest unexplained. The D gene and trimming were derived from the DNA, and the V and J assignments and clone size from that table. The sample table shows more than 1,200,000 clones, and about 98.5% are seen once. Approximately 0.4% of the sample rests with the top ten.

Notes on this clone: The antigen it binds to is not known. One base away there is no much larger clone; base qualities are not given.

CDR1 and CDR2 are drawn from the germline V gene: SQVTM, ANQGSEA. V is pared back by 8 bases and J by 3 bases, with 16 bases lying between the germline termini. Counted from cysteine to phenylalanine, this CDR3 has 13 amino acids. This entry keeps only the CDR3 DNA: 39 bases, framed from base 1. The material sequenced was naive CD4+ T cells sorted from blood. Interpreted using the paper, the cell subset or site label stands for: CD45RA+ positively selected. Recombination connected TRBV29-1 to TRBJ1-2; the D gene remains uncertain. This clonotype was obtained from a man in his thirties or forties in good health. The CDR3 reads as follows: CSIGSGRDYGYTF. Read as DNA, the sequence is TGCAGCATTGGATCGGGGAGAGACTATGGCTACACCTTC.